This T cell receptor (beta chain) was identified during a study of T cells in Graves' hyperthyroidism and ophthalmopathy. About the research overall: Peripheral blood was secured at the point of initial diagnosis, before any treatment.

Stable Graves' hyperthyroidism meant no ophthalmopathy progression within 18 months. In making diagnoses, clinical symptoms, serum thyroxine and TRAb, thyroid ultrasound and orbital computed tomography were all used. This clonotype was recorded many times. TCR beta CDR3 regions were amplified from RNA transcripts. HTBI primers were used for first-round RT-PCR of the TCR CDR3. TCRdb itself ran the multiplex PCR reads through MiXCR, one entry per CDR3 protein. The table lists about 740,000 distinct CDR3 sequences, around 15% of them singletons, with more than 8.5% in the top ten. The sample comprised blood. The source is a woman under 30 with Graves' hyperthyroidism.

The CDR3 DNA reads TGTGCCAGCAGCCCACGACAGGGAAACTACGAGCAGTACTTC. As protein: CASSPRQGNYEQYF. The J gene is TRBJ2-7, the V gene TRBV11-2, with 7 positions matching TRBD1. Trimming removed 5 bases from V and 3 bases from J; junction bases left unmatched: 7. The CDR3 contains 14 residues. Germline values: CDR1 SGHAT, CDR2 FQNNGV.